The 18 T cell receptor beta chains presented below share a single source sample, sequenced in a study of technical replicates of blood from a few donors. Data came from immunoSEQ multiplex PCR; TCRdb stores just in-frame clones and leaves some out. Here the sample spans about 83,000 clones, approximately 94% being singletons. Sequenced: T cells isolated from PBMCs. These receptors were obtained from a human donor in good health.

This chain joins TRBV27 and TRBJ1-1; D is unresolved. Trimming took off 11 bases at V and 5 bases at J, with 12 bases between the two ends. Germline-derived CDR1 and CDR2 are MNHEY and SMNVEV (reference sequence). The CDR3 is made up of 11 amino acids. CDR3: CAAGLQTEAFF. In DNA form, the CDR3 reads TGTGCCGCGGGCTTACAAACTGAAGCTTTCTTT.

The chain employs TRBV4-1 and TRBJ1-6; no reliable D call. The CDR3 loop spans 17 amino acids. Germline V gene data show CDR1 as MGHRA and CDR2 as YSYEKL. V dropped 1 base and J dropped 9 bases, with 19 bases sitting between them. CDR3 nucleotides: TGCGCCAGCAGCCAAGGGCCACCCGGGATGGTTGGTTCACCCCTCCACTTT. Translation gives CASSQGPPGMVGSPLHF.

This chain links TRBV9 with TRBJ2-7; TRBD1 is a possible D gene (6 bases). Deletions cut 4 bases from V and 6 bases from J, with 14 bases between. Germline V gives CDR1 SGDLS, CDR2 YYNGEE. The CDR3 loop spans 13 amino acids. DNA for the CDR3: TGTGCCAGCAGCCTCCTCCGGGACACCGAGCAGTACTTC. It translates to CASSLLRDTEQYF. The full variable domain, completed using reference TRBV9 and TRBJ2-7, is DSGVTQTPKHLITATGQRVTLRCSPRSGDLSVYWYQQSLDQGLQFLIQYYNGEERAKGNILERFSAQQFPDLHSELNLSSLELGDSALYFCASSLLRDTEQYFGPGTRLTVT.

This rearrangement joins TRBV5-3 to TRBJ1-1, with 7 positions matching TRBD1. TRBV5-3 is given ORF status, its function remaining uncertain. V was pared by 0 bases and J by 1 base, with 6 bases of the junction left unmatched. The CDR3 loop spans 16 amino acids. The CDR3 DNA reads TGTGCCAGAAGCTTGGAGGCGACAGGGAGGAACACTGAAGCTTTCTTT. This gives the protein CARSLEATGRNTEAFF.

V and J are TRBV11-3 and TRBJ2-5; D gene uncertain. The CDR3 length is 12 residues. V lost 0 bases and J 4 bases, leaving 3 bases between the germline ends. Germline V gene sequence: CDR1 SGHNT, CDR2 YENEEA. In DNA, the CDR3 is TGTGCCAGCAGCTTAGACGGAGAGACCCAGTACTTC. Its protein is CASSLDGETQYF.

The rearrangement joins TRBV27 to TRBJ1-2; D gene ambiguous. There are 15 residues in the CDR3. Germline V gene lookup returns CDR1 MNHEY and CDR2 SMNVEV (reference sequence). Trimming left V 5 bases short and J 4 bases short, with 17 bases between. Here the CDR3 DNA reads TGTGCCAGCAGTGCACCGTCGCGTGGAGGCTATGGCTACACCTTC. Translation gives CASSAPSRGGYGYTF.

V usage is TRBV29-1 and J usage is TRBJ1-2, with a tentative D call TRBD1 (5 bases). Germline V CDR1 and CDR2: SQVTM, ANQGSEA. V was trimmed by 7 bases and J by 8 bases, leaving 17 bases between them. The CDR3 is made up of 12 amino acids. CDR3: CSALTGIIGYTF. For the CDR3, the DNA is TGCAGCGCCCTAACAGGCATCATCGGCTACACCTTC.

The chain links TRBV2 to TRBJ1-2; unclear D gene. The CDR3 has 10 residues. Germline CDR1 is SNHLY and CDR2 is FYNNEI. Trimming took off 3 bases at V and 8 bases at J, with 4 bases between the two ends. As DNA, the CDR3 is TGTGCCAGCAGTGACAGGGGCTACACCTTC. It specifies CASSDRGYTF. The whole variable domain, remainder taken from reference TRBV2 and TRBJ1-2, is EPEVTQTPSHQVTQMGQEVILRCVPISNHLYFYWYRQILGQKVEFLVSFYNNEISEKSEIFDDQFSVERPDGSNFTLKIRSTKLEDSAMYFCASSDRGYTFGSGTRLTVV.

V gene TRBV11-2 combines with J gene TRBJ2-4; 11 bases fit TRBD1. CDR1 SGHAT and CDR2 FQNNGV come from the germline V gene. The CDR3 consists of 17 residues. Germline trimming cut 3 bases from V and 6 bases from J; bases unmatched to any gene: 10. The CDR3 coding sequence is TGTGCCAGCAGCTTTACGGTAGGGACAGGGGGAAGAAACATTCAGTACTTC. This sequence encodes CASSFTVGTGGRNIQYF. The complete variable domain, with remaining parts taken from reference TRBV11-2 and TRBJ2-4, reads EAGVAQSPRYKIIEKRQSVAFWCNPISGHATLYWYQQILGQGPKLLIQFQNNGVVDDSQLPKDRFSAERLKGVDSTLKIQPAKLEDSAVYLCASSFTVGTGGRNIQYFGAGTRLSVL.

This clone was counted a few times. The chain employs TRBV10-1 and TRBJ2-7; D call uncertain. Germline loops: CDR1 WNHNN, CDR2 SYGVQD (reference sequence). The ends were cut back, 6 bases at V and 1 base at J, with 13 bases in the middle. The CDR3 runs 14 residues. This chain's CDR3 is CASSLKLKSYEQYF. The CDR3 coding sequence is TGCGCCAGCAGCTTAAAGCTTAAATCCTACGAGCAGTACTTC.

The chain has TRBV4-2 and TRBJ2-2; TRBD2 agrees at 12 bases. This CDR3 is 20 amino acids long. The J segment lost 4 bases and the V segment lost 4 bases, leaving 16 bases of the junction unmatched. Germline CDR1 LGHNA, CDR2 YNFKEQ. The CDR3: CASSPILRTSGILGTGELFF. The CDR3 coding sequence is TGTGCCAGCAGCCCTATACTCAGGACTAGCGGGATTTTGGGCACCGGGGAGCTGTTTTTT.

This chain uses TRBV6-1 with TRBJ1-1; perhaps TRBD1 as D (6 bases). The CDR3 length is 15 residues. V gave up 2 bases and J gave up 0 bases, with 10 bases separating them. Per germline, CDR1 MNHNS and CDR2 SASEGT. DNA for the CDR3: TGTGCCAGCAGTGAACGGCAGGGGCTGAACACTGAAGCTTTCTTT. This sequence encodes CASSERQGLNTEAFF.

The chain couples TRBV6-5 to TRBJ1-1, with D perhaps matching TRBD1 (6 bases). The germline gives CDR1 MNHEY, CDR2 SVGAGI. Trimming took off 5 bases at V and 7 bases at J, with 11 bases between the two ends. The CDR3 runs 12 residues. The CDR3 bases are TGTGCCAGCAGTCCCGGACAGAATGAAGCTTTCTTT. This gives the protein CASSPGQNEAFF.

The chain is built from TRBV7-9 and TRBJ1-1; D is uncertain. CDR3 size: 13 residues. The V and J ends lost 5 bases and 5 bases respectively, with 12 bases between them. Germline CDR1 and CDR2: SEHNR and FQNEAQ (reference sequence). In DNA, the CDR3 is TGTGCCAGCAGCCTTCTGAGGTCAACTGAAGCTTTCTTT. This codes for CASSLLRSTEAFF.

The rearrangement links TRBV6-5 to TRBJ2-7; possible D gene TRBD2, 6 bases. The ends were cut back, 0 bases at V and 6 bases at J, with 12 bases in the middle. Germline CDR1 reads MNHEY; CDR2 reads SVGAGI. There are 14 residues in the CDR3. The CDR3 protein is CASSYSRAGIEQYF. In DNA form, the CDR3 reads TGTGCCAGCAGTTACTCGAGGGCGGGGATCGAGCAGTACTTC.

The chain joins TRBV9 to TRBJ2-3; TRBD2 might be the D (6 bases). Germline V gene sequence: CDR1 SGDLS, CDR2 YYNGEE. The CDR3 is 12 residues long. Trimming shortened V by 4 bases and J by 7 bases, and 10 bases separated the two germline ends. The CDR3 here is CASSKAGYTQYF. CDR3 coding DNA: TGTGCCAGCAGCAAGGCGGGGTATACGCAGTATTTT. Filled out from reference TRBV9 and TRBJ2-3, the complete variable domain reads DSGVTQTPKHLITATGQRVTLRCSPRSGDLSVYWYQQSLDQGLQFLIQYYNGEERAKGNILERFSAQQFPDLHSELNLSSLELGDSALYFCASSKAGYTQYFGPGTRLTVL.

CDR3 region: CASSFSTGTYGYTF. The CDR3 region has the DNA TGTGCCAGCAGTTTCTCGACAGGGACCTATGGCTACACCTTC. The rearrangement links TRBV27 to TRBJ1-2; 7 nucleotides align to TRBD1. This CDR3 is built from 14 residues. The V gene end was trimmed by 3 bases and the J gene end by 4 bases; junction bases not matched to a gene: 5. The germline V gene encodes CDR1 MNHEY and CDR2 SMNVEV (reference sequence).

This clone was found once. The DNA for the CDR3 is TGCGCCAGCAGCTTGGAGACAGGTGATTGGGGCATTCAGTACTTC. Protein: CASSLETGDWGIQYF. The J gene is TRBJ2-4, the V gene TRBV5-1; weak D call: TRBD1 (6 bases). The germline V gene encodes CDR1 SGHRS and CDR2 YFSETQ. Trimming took 0 bases from V and 9 from J, leaving 16 bases between them. CDR3 length: 15 residues.